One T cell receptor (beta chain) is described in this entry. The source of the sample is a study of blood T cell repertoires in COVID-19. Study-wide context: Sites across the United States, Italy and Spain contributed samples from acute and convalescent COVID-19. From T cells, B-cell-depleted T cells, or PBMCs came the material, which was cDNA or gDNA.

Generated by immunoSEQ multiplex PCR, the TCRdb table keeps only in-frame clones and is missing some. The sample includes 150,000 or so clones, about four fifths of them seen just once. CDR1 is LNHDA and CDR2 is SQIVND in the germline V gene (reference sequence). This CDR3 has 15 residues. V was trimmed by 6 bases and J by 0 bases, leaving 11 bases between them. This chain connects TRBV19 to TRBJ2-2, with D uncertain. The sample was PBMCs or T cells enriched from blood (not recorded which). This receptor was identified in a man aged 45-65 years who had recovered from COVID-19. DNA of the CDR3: TGTGCCAGTAGATTTACCGGGTCGAACACCGGGGAGCTGTTTTTT. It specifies CASRFTGSNTGELFF.